The T cell receptor beta chain under discussion was sequenced for a study of cytomegalovirus exposure and HLA in healthy donors. Study-level points and caveats: In a later analysis, HLA-C alleles had the fewest associated TCRs, DRB1 alleles the most.

Germline V gene lookup returns CDR1 SGDLS and CDR2 YYNGEE. This CDR3 contains 17 residues. J was trimmed by 1 base and V by 0 bases; bases with no gene match: 5. A remark on this clone: The antigen remains undetermined.

PCR amplification relied on 60 Vbeta primers (plus 13 Jbeta primers). The repertoire was sequenced with immunoSEQ multiplex PCR; TCRdb's copy has only in-frame clones and lacks some. The listing contains some 120,000 clones. Source material: PBMCs. The rearrangement uses TRBV9 and TRBJ2-2; 8 bases fit TRBD2. This clonotype originated in a man aged 30 to 45 in good health and CMV-seronegative. The CDR3 DNA reads TGTGCCAGCAGCGTAGGGAGACTAGCGCTGAACACCGGGGAGCTGTTTTTT. This sequence encodes CASSVGRLALNTGELFF.